This TCR beta chain came from a study of CD8 T cells in ankylosing spondylitis. This clonotype occurred many times. Its matching antigen is unknown. Regarding the study as a whole: A TCR beta motif made of fewer than ten highly homologous variants seemed typical of ankylosing spondylitis blood. Clones linked to the disease showed a CD8+ phenotype. They occurred at relatively low frequencies in peripheral blood. Previously reported in reactive arthritis synovial fluid and blood were some of the motif variants.

Quantitative 5'-RACE with molecular barcodes generated TCR beta libraries. TCRdb itself ran the 5' RACE reads through MiXCR, one entry per CDR3 protein. The sample holds around 490,000 distinct CDR3 sequences, roughly 5% seen once. Trimming pared 0 bases from V and 4 bases from J, leaving 14 bases between. This CDR3 comprises 16 residues. Germline CDR1 reads SGHRS; CDR2 reads YFSETQ. The TCR sequence derives from a male donor with ankylosing spondylitis. The sample comprised blood, either unsorted or a sorted T cell fraction (not recorded which). The chain couples TRBV5-1 to TRBJ2-1; TRBD2 is a possible D gene (5 bases). CDR3 amino acids: CASSLGSDWLYNEQFF. The DNA of the CDR3 is TGCGCCAGCAGCTTGGGGTCGGACTGGCTGTACAATGAGCAGTTCTTC.